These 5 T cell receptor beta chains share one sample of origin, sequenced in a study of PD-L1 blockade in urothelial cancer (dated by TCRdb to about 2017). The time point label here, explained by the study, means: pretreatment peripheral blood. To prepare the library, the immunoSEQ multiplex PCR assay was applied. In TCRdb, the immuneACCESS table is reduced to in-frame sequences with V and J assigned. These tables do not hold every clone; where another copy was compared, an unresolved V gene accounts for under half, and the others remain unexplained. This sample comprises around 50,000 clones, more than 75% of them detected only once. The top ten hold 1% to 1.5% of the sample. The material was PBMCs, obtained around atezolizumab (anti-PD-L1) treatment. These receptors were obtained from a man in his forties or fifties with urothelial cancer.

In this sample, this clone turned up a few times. This chain's CDR3 is CASSPPGGKNSPLHF. The CDR3, as DNA: TGTGCCAGCTCACCACCGGGAGGAAAGAATTCACCCCTCCACTTT. The chain joins TRBV18 to TRBJ1-6; D is unclear. Trimming left V 0 bases short and J 7 bases short, with 10 bases between. This CDR3 spans 15 amino acids. Germline V gene data show CDR1 as KGHSH and CDR2 as LQKENI.

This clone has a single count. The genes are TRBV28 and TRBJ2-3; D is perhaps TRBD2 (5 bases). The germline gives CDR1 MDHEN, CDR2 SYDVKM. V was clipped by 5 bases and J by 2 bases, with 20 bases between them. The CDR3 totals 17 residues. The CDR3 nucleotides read TGTGCCAGCAGTACTCCGTTAGGACTCGTAGACACAGATACGCAGTATTTT. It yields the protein CASSTPLGLVDTDTQYF.

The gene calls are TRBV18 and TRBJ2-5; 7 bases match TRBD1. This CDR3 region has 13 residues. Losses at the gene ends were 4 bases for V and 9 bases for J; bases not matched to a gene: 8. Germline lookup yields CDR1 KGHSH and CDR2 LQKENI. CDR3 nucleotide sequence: TGTGCCAGCTCACAACCGGACAGGAGGCCCCAGTACTTC. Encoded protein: CASSQPDRRPQYF.

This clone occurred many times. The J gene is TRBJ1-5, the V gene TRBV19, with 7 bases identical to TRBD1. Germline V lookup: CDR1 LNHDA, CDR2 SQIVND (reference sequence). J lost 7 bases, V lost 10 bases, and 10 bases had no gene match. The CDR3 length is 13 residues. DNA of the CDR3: TGTGCCACCACAGGGGACCCTCGACAGCCCCAGCATTTT. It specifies CATTGDPRQPQHF.

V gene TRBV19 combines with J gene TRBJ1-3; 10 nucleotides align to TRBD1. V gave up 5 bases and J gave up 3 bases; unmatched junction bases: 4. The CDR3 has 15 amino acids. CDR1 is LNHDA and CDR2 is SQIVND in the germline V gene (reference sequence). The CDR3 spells CASSLGTGVGNTIYF. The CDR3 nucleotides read TGTGCCAGTAGTCTTGGGACAGGGGTTGGAAACACCATATATTTT.